Following are 22 T cell receptor beta chains from one sample sequenced in a study of T cell responses to AZD1222 COVID-19 vaccine. The method was immunoSEQ multiplex PCR; TCRdb's version includes in-frame clones alone and lacks a portion of them. The table lists about 120,000 clones, roughly 87% of them singletons, with 6.5% to 9% in the top ten. Material: peripheral blood, obtained on day 0 of AZD1222 vaccination. All receptors come from an adult in good health.

This clone was seen only once. This chain links TRBV6-5 with TRBJ1-1, with D possibly TRBD1 on 6 matching bases. Germline CDR1 is MNHEY and CDR2 is SVGAGI. The ends were cut back, 2 bases at V and 11 bases at J, with 9 bases in the middle. The CDR3 is 11 residues long. The CDR3 DNA is TGTGCCAGCAGTTACAAGGGGGGGGCTTTCTTT. Translation gives CASSYKGGAFF.

The J gene is TRBJ1-2, the V gene TRBV19; D call uncertain. The germline V gene encodes CDR1 LNHDA and CDR2 SQIVND (reference sequence). Trimming removed 6 bases from V and 7 bases from J, with 18 bases in between. The CDR3 is made up of 14 amino acids. CDR3 in amino acids: CASREAGRLSGYTF. The CDR3 DNA sequence: TGTGCCAGTAGAGAGGCAGGCCGCCTCTCTGGCTACACCTTC.

The chain has TRBV3-1 (or the pseudogene TRBV3-2) and TRBJ2-7; TRBD2 agrees at 8 bases. The CDR3 contains 18 residues. CDR1 and CDR2 (germline): LGHDT, YNNKEL (reference sequence). The junction had 12 bases not matched to a gene; V was cut back by 1 base and J by 1 base. The CDR3 is CASSQAFAGLAGSYEQYF. Here the CDR3 DNA reads TGTGCCAGCAGCCAAGCGTTCGCGGGGTTAGCGGGGTCCTACGAGCAGTACTTC.

The CDR3 is CASTPSEGAPSPLHF. The CDR3 bases are TGTGCCAGCACACCCTCAGAGGGGGCTCCTTCACCCCTCCACTTT. This rearrangement joins TRBV9 to TRBJ1-6; 7 bases agree with TRBD1. Germline V gene data show CDR1 as SGDLS and CDR2 as YYNGEE. Germline trimming cut 6 bases from V and 9 bases from J; bases unmatched to any gene: 12. This CDR3 spans 15 amino acids.

V is TRBV7-9 and J is TRBJ2-3; D may be TRBD1 or TRBD2 (5 bases each). Germline-derived CDR1 and CDR2 are SEHNR and FQNEAQ (reference sequence). V shed 1 base and J shed 3 bases, with 11 bases lying between them. The CDR3 runs 15 residues. The CDR3 sequence: CASSLDSGATDTQYF. The CDR3 region has the DNA TGTGCCAGCAGCTTAGATTCCGGGGCTACAGATACGCAGTATTTT.

The CDR3 is CASSERGVPYNEQFF. CDR3 nucleotides: TGTGCCAGCAGCGAGCGGGGCGTTCCCTACAATGAGCAGTTCTTC. The chain recombines TRBV7-3 with TRBJ2-1; TRBD2 matches at 7 bases. There are 15 residues in the CDR3. CDR1 and CDR2 (germline): SGHTA, FQGTGA. Trimming removed 5 bases from V and 2 bases from J; junction bases left unmatched: 6.

The chain is built from TRBV7-3 and TRBJ1-5, with D possibly being TRBD1 (6 bases). V was shortened by 5 bases and J by 6 bases, with 23 bases between the two germline ends. The CDR3 runs 17 residues. Germline CDR1 and CDR2: SGHTA and FQGTGA. CDR3 region: CASSKYEKTGLSQPQHF. The DNA for the CDR3 is TGTGCCAGCAGCAAATATGAAAAAACAGGGTTGAGTCAGCCCCAGCATTTT.

The chain links TRBV28 to TRBJ2-7; TRBD2 agrees at 14 bases. V was pared by 6 bases and J by 3 bases, with 13 bases of the junction left unmatched. The CDR3 has 18 amino acids. CDR1 is MDHEN, CDR2 SYDVKM, per germline. The CDR3 loop is CASRTSRLAGGPVYEQYF. The CDR3 region has the DNA TGTGCCAGCAGAACCTCTAGACTAGCGGGAGGGCCCGTCTACGAGCAGTACTTC.

This rearrangement joins TRBV20-1 to TRBJ2-2, with D possibly matching TRBD2 (6 bases). V shed 3 bases and J shed 1 base, with 12 bases lying between them. CDR3 length equals 15 residues. Germline V CDR1 and CDR2: DFQATT, SNEGSKA (reference sequence). The CDR3 bases are TGCAGTGCTAGTGTGGGGACTTTGAACACCGGGGAGCTGTTTTTT. It is translated as CSASVGTLNTGELFF.

V usage is TRBV6-2 or TRBV6-3 and J usage is TRBJ2-4, with unresolved D. This CDR3 is built from 13 residues. Looked up from germline, CDR1 is MNHEY and CDR2 is SVGEGT. V shed 4 bases and J shed 0 bases, with 4 bases lying between them. CDR3 sequence reads: CASSLVAKNIQYF. CDR3 nucleotides: TGTGCCAGCAGTTTAGTAGCCAAAAACATTCAGTACTTC.

This chain joins TRBV7-7 and TRBJ2-2; D is unresolved. CDR1 is SSHAT, CDR2 FNYEAQ, per germline (reference sequence). V was cut by 5 bases and J by 8 bases, with 12 bases left in between. The CDR3 consists of 13 residues. The CDR3 region has the DNA TGTGCCAGCAGCCACCTGGCCCGTGGGGAGCTGTTTTTT. Translated: CASSHLARGELFF.

About this clone: Other DNA sequences in the same sample also yield this CDR3. This chain links TRBV12-3 or TRBV12-4 with TRBJ2-1; D is unresolved. Trimming removed 2 bases at V and 6 bases at J, with 2 bases between. There are 11 residues in the CDR3. The CDR3 here is CASSLSNEQFF. CDR3 nucleotide sequence: TGTGCCAGCAGTTTAAGCAATGAGCAGTTCTTC.

The V gene is TRBV28, the J gene TRBJ1-2; possible D gene TRBD1, 5 bases. Per germline, CDR1 MDHEN and CDR2 SYDVKM. The germline V and J ends were trimmed by 3 bases and 0 bases, with 11 bases remaining between them. The CDR3 runs 15 residues. CDR3 loop: CASSFATVANYGYTF. As DNA, the CDR3 is TGTGCCAGCAGTTTCGCGACAGTAGCTAACTATGGCTACACCTTC.

This clone was observed a handful of times. This chain joins TRBV24-1 and TRBJ1-2; no definite D call. CDR3 length: 13 residues. CDR1 KGHDR and CDR2 SFDVKD come from the germline V gene. The germline V and J ends were trimmed by 4 bases and 2 bases, with 7 bases remaining between them. In DNA, the CDR3 is TGTGCCACCAGTGAAGGTCCGAACTATGGCTACACCTTC. This encodes CATSEGPNYGYTF.

This clone was observed a few times. The V call is TRBV29-1, the J call TRBJ1-2, with D possibly matching TRBD1 (5 bases). This CDR3 region has 12 residues. Trimming pared 8 bases from V and 8 bases from J, leaving 18 bases between. The germline V gene encodes CDR1 SQVTM and CDR2 ANQGSEA. The CDR3 region has the DNA TGCAGCTCTCAGAGGGGTGAAGTCGGCTACACCTTC. Its translation: CSSQRGEVGYTF.

In nucleotides, the CDR3 is TGTGCCTGGAAAATGCGGGGCACTGGGGCCAACGTCCTGACTTTC. Its protein is CAWKMRGTGANVLTF. The chain employs TRBV30 and TRBJ2-6, with a weak D call TRBD2 (6 bases). CDR3 length equals 15 residues. CDR1 is GTSNPN and CDR2 is SVGIG in the germline V gene (reference sequence). Trimming stripped 4 bases from V and 2 bases from J, with 12 bases between.

The rearrangement joins TRBV30 to TRBJ1-2; D unresolved. Germline V CDR1 and CDR2: GTSNPN, SVGIG (reference sequence). The CDR3 totals 15 residues. V gave up 5 bases and J gave up 4 bases, with 20 bases separating them. CDR3 protein: CAWSQGGLNGYGYTF. In nucleotides, the CDR3 is TGTGCCTGGTCCCAAGGAGGTTTGAACGGCTATGGCTACACCTTC.

This chain's CDR3 is CASSLAASGRAYEQYF. The CDR3 DNA sequence: TGTGCCAGCAGCTTAGCCGCTAGCGGGAGAGCGTACGAGCAGTACTTC. V and J are TRBV7-8 and TRBJ2-7, with 10 nucleotides matching TRBD2. V gave up 0 bases and J gave up 4 bases; unmatched junction bases: 6. The CDR3 covers 16 residues. Germline CDR1 reads SGHVS; CDR2 reads FQNEAQ. Based on the CDR3 plus reference TRBV7-8 and TRBJ2-7, the full variable domain is GAGVSQSPRYKVAKRGQDVALRCDPISGHVSLFWYQQALGQGPEFLTYFQNEAQLDKSGLPSDRFFAERPEGSVSTLKIQRTQQEDSAVYLCASSLAASGRAYEQYFGPGTRLTVT.

This chain joins TRBV3-1 (or the pseudogene TRBV3-2) and TRBJ1-6, with D unclear. Germline CDR1 and CDR2: LGHDT and YNNKEL (reference sequence). The CDR3 contains 12 residues. The V and J ends lost 4 bases and 8 bases respectively, with 6 bases between them. CDR3 in DNA: TGTGCCAGCAGCCTGTCTTATTCACCCCTCCACTTT. The encoded protein is CASSLSYSPLHF.

The rearrangement uses TRBV7-8 and TRBJ1-4; no clear D gene. V lost 5 bases and J lost 3, with 16 bases in between. The CDR3 sequence is 16 residues long. CDR1 and CDR2 from the germline V gene are SGHVS and FQNEAQ. CDR3 loop: CASSPYPGVANEKLFF. CDR3 nucleotides: TGTGCCAGCAGCCCCTACCCCGGGGTCGCTAATGAAAAACTGTTTTTT.

The chain couples TRBV11-1 to TRBJ1-4; D unclear. V gave up 2 bases and J gave up 4 bases, with 14 bases separating them. This CDR3 has 16 residues. Germline CDR1 reads SGHAT; CDR2 reads FQDESV (reference sequence). This CDR3 reads CASSLSYGRLNEKLFF. In nucleotides, the CDR3 is TGTGCCAGCAGCTTATCCTATGGACGGCTTAATGAAAAACTGTTTTTT.

The CDR3 region is CASSQDLTSGGPRFF. CDR3 nucleotides: TGTGCCAGCAGCCAAGACCTGACTAGCGGGGGTCCTCGGTTCTTC. The chain couples TRBV3-1 (or the pseudogene TRBV3-2) to TRBJ2-1, with 12 bases lining up with TRBD2. The germline gives CDR1 LGHDT, CDR2 YNNKEL (reference sequence). V shed 0 bases, J shed 15 bases, and the junction held 9 bases outside the gene matches. The CDR3 is 15 amino acids.